This T cell receptor beta chain was observed in a study of blood T cells in healthy people across ages. A second 7 to 11 cycle PCR used barcoded and J-beta primers. TCRdb reprocessed the 5' RACE reads with MiXCR, giving one entry per CDR3 protein. The sample includes about 680,000 distinct CDR3 sequences, more than 40% of them seen just once. This TCR came from a woman aged 55-75 years in good health. The sample consisted of blood.

CDR3 bases: TGTGCCAGCAGCTTGATGATGATGAGCTACGAGCAGTACTTC. Translated, it gives CASSLMMMSYEQYF. The chain recombines TRBV7-2 with TRBJ2-7, with D unclear. V lost 3 bases and J 3 bases, leaving 12 bases between the germline ends. CDR1 is SGHTA, CDR2 FQGNSA, per germline. The CDR3 is 14 residues long.